The 14 T cell receptor beta chains in this list originate from one sample, sequenced in a study of CD8+CD57+ T cells in acquired aplastic anemia (dated by TCRdb to 2016 to 2019). The data were produced on an Illumina HiSeq 2000. Profiling of TCR beta VDJ combinations and CDR3 sequences used genomic DNA as the template. TCRdb itself trimmed the public reads at Q25 with fastp, ran MiXCR and retained productive beta chains. Rows matching on CDR3 protein sequence are summarized as one entry with the most common DNA and genes. This sample is represented by more than 200,000 distinct CDR3 sequences; under 50% of them were singletons. The leading ten clones occupy approximately 20% of the sample. Flow cytometry had shown CD8+CD57+ cell expansion in the patients selected for sequencing. Sequencing was done on a sample of sorted CD4+, CD8+, or CD8+CD57+ T cells (not recorded which) from PBMCs. Receptor source: a human donor with aplastic anemia.

To note about this clonotype: A read error is possible here, since a much larger clone lies one base away. CDR3 amino acids: CASSSQQAVEALF. The CDR3 coding sequence is TGTGCCAGCAGCTCTCAACAGGCCGTTGAAGCTCTCTTT. V is TRBV6-2 or TRBV6-3 and J is TRBJ1-1; maybe TRBD1 (5 bases). This CDR3 is built from 13 residues. CDR1 is MNHEY and CDR2 is SVGEGT in the germline V gene.

This clonotype occurred a few times. The chain is built from TRBV19 and TRBJ1-1, with no clear D. Germline CDR1 LNHDA, CDR2 SQIVND (reference sequence). Trimming took off 0 bases at V and 7 bases at J, with 9 bases between the two ends. The CDR3 consists of 13 residues. The DNA of the CDR3 is TGTGCCAGTAGTATAGATCGGACGGTTGAAGCTTTCTTT. It yields the protein CASSIDRTVEAFF.

A remark on this clonotype: This sequence may be a read error, since a much larger clone differs from it by one base. This chain links TRBV20-1 with TRBJ2-5, with D possibly being TRBD2 (7 bases). This CDR3 contains 16 residues. The germline gives CDR1 DFQATT, CDR2 SNEGSKA (reference sequence). The CDR3: CSARVSRGGREEAQYF. As DNA, the CDR3 is TGCAGTGCTAGAGTCAGTAGGGGGGGGCGAGAAGAGGCCCAGTACTTC.

The chain recombines TRBV7-9 with TRBJ2-5; a weak D match, TRBD1 (5 bases). CDR3 length equals 13 residues. The V end was cut by 3 bases, the J end by 5 bases, with 10 bases between. The V gene's germline CDR1 is SEHNR and CDR2 FQNEAQ (reference sequence). The CDR3: CASSLAGYETQYF. CDR3 DNA: TGTGCCAGCAGCTTGGCAGGGTACGAGACCCAGTACTTC.

The V and J genes are TRBV10-2 and TRBJ2-7; 8 positions match TRBD1. V shed 8 bases, J shed 0 bases, and the junction held 6 bases outside the gene matches. The CDR3 is 14 amino acids. Per germline, CDR1 WSHSY and CDR2 SAAADI. CDR3 residues: CASGNRGSSYEQYV. The CDR3 region has the DNA TGCGCCAGCGGCAACAGGGGGAGCTCCTACGAGCAGTACGTC.

The chain employs TRBV15 and TRBJ2-2; 8 nucleotides match TRBD1. The CDR3 covers 17 residues. Germline values: CDR1 LNHNV, CDR2 YYDKDF (reference sequence). Trimming took 7 bases from V and 1 from J; bases not matched to a gene: 11. The CDR3: CATNNFDRGKNTGELFF. CDR3 nucleotides: TGTGCCACCAACAACTTCGACAGGGGCAAGAACACCGGGGAGCTGTTTTTT.

CDR3 coding DNA: TGTGCCTGGAGTGTAGGAGTATCAGGGCCCCAGCATTTT. Protein product: CAWSVGVSGPQHF. The rearrangement joins TRBV30 to TRBJ1-5; no clear D. The ends were cut back, 0 bases at V and 9 bases at J, with 12 bases in the middle. Germline V gene lookup returns CDR1 GTSNPN and CDR2 SVGIG (reference sequence). CDR3 size: 13 residues.

The chain links TRBV20-1 to TRBJ2-7; D gene uncertain. Germline CDR1 and CDR2: DFQATT and SNEGSKA (reference sequence). CDR3 length: 16 residues. Trimming shortened V by 0 bases and J by 4 bases, and 19 bases separated the two germline ends. CDR3 in DNA: TGCAGTGCTAGAGATCAGACCGGACCGACACGGTACGAGCAGTACTTC. Translating gives CSARDQTGPTRYEQYF.

The sample holds many counts of this clonotype. The chain employs TRBV25-1 and TRBJ2-7; D may be TRBD2 (5 bases). V lost 4 bases and J lost 2, with 18 bases in between. From germline, CDR1 is MGHDK and CDR2 SYGVNS. This CDR3 region has 16 residues. The CDR3 sequence is CASSALDGRSAYEQYF. CDR3 sequence (DNA): TGTGCCAGCAGTGCCTTGGACGGTCGTAGCGCCTACGAGCAGTACTTC.

The chain links TRBV9 to TRBJ2-7; D could derive from TRBD1 or TRBD2 (7 bases each). Looked up from germline, CDR1 is SGDLS and CDR2 is YYNGEE. The CDR3 has 15 amino acids. V gave up 3 bases and J gave up 3 bases, with 16 bases separating them. The CDR3 nucleotides are TGTGCCAGCAGCGCCACGACAGGGAGGGTCTACGAGCAGTACTTC. Encoded protein: CASSATTGRVYEQYF.

In the case of this clonotype: A read error may account for a junction end that differs from germline. V gene TRBV19 combines with J gene TRBJ2-1; D may be TRBD1 or TRBD2 (6 bases each). Germline values: CDR1 LNHDA, CDR2 SQIVND (reference sequence). This CDR3 is built from 18 residues. As DNA, the CDR3 is TGTGCCAGTAGTATAGACCCTTGGAGGGGGGCCTCCCACAATGAGCAGTTCTTC. Translation gives CASSIDPWRGASHNEQFF.

This clonotype was recorded a few times. The chain combines TRBV7-2 with TRBJ2-3; D is possibly TRBD2 (6 bases). The CDR3 covers 17 residues. Germline V lookup: CDR1 SGHTA, CDR2 FQGNSA. CDR3 in amino acids: CAFGGVAGIPLTDTQYF. In nucleotides, the CDR3 is TGTGCTTTTGGCGGGGTGGCAGGGATACCGCTCACAGATACGCAGTATTTT. The full variable domain, in which reference TRBV7-2 and TRBJ2-3 provide the parts outside the CDR3, is GAGVSQSPSNKVTEKGKDVELRCDPISGHTALYWYRQSLGQGLEFLIYFQGNSAPDKSGLPSDRFSAERTGGSVSTLTIQRTQQEDSAVYLCAFGGVAGIPLTDTQYFGPGTRLTVL.

The J gene is TRBJ1-5, the V gene TRBV6-1; 7 bases line up with TRBD1. The CDR3 is 19 residues long. Germline CDR1 is MNHNS and CDR2 is SASEGT. With V trimmed by 0 bases and J by 2 bases, 13 bases remained unmatched. The CDR3 region has the DNA TGTGCCAGCAGTGAAGCCCCTCTGAGACAGGGAGGAGGCAATCAGCCCCAGCATTTT. It yields the protein CASSEAPLRQGGGNQPQHF.

This clonotype was counted between two and nine times. The chain links TRBV11-2 to TRBJ2-1, with D perhaps matching TRBD2 (6 bases). The CDR3 consists of 17 residues. Per germline, CDR1 SGHAT and CDR2 FQNNGV. V dropped 8 bases and J dropped 5 bases, with 25 bases sitting between them. The CDR3 coding sequence is TGTGCCAGCTCGCTACCCCAGCATGGGGGGTTCCACAATGAGCAGTTCTTC. It specifies CASSLPQHGGFHNEQFF.